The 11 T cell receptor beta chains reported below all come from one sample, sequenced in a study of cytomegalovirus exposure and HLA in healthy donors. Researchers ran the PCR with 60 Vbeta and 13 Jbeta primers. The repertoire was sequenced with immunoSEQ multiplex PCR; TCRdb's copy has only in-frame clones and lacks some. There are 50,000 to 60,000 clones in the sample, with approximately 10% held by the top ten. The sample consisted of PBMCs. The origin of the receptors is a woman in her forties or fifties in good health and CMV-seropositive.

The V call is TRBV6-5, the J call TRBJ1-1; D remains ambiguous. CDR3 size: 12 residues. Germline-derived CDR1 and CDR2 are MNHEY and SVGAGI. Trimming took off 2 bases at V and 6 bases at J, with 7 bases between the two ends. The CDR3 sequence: CASSYTRAEAFF. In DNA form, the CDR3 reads TGTGCCAGCAGTTACACCCGCGCTGAAGCTTTCTTT.

CDR3 sequence: CASRNPGLSSYNEQFF. DNA of the CDR3: TGTGCCAGCAGGAATCCGGGACTAAGCTCCTACAATGAGCAGTTCTTC. The rearrangement links TRBV2 to TRBJ2-1, with 7 nucleotides matching TRBD2. CDR1 SNHLY and CDR2 FYNNEI come from the germline V gene. The CDR3 loop spans 16 amino acids. V lost 6 bases and J lost 0; bases outside the gene matches: 8.

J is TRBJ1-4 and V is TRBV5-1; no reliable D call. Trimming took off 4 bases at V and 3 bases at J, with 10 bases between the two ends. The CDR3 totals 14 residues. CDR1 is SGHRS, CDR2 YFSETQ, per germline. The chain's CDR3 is CASSNRDPNEKLFF. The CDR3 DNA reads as TGCGCCAGCAGCAACCGGGATCCTAATGAAAAACTGTTTTTT.

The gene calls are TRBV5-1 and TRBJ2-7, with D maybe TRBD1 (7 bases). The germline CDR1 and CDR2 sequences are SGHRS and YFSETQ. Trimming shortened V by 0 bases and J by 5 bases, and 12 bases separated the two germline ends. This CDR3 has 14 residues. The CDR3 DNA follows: TGCGCCAGCAGCTTGGGACAGGGAGGCGACGAGCAGTACTTC. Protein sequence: CASSLGQGGDEQYF.

CDR3 region: CAWSTGATNEKLFF. The CDR3 DNA is TGTGCCTGGTCTACAGGGGCGACTAATGAAAAACTGTTTTTT. The chain carries TRBV30 and TRBJ1-4; 7 positions agree with TRBD1. The CDR3 is 14 residues long. The trim removed 5 bases at V and 2 bases at J, leaving 5 bases unmatched. Looked up from germline, CDR1 is GTSNPN and CDR2 is SVGIG (reference sequence). Full variable domain (remainder filled in from reference TRBV30 and TRBJ1-4): SQTIHQWPATLVQPVGSPLSLECTVEGTSNPNLYWYRQAAGRGLQLLFYSVGIGQISSEVPQNLSASRPQDRQFILSSKKLLLSDSGFYLCAWSTGATNEKLFFGSGTQLSVL.

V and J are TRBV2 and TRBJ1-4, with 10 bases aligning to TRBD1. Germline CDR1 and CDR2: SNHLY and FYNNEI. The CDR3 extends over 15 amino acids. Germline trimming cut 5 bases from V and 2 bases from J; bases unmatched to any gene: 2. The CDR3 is CASSRQGATNEKLFF. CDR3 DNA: TGTGCCAGCAGTAGACAGGGGGCCACTAATGAAAAACTGTTTTTT.

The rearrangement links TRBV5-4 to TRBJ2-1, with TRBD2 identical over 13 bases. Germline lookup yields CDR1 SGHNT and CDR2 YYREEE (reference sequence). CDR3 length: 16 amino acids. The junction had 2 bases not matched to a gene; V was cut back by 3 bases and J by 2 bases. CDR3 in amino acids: CASSSGTSGTYNEQFF. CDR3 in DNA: TGTGCCAGCAGCTCCGGGACTAGCGGGACCTACAATGAGCAGTTCTTC.

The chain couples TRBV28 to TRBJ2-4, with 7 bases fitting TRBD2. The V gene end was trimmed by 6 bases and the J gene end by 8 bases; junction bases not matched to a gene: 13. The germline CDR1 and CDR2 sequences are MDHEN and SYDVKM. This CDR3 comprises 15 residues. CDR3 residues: CASSPGTTLGDIQYF. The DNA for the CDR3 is TGTGCCAGCAGCCCCGGGACTACCCTAGGGGACATTCAGTACTTC.

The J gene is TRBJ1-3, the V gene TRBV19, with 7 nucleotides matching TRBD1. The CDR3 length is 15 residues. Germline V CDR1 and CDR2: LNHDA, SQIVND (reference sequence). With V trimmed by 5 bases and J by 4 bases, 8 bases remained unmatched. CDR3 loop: CASSLRQGGGNTIYF. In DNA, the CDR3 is TGTGCCAGTAGTCTTCGACAGGGAGGAGGAAACACCATATATTTT.

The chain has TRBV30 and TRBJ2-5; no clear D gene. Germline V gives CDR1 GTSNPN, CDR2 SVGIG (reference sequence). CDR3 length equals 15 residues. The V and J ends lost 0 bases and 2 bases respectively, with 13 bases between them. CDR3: CAWSVEWLEQETQYF. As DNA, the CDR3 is TGTGCCTGGAGTGTGGAATGGTTGGAGCAAGAGACCCAGTACTTC.

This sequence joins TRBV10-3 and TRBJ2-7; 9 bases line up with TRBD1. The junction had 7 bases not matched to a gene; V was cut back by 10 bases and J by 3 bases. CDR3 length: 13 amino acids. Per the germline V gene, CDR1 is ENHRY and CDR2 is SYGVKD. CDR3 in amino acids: CATWDRDGYEQYF. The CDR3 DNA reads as TGTGCCACCTGGGACAGGGACGGCTACGAGCAGTACTTC.